This TCR beta chain was sequenced in a study of early T cells in non-severe SARS-CoV-2 infection. At the level of the study: Sequencing of bulk RNA from unsorted whole blood was done, without chain pairing.

This CDR3 spans 14 amino acids. In germline, CDR1 is SGHTA, CDR2 FQGNSA. Trimming pared 1 base from V and 5 bases from J, leaving 11 bases between. cDNA molecules, individually, were tagged with unique molecular identifiers. TCRdb ran MiXCR on the 5' RACE reads and lists one entry per CDR3 protein. Among 46,000 or so distinct CDR3 sequences listed, more than 6.5% were seen once. A note on this clonotype: Its antigen is currently unknown.

Study results and limitations: The study's VDJdb matching favored anti-spike CD8 responses and missed private and CD4 specificities.

This sequence joins TRBV7-2 and TRBJ2-5; no clear D. Specimen: whole blood. The origin of this receptor is an adult who was a healthcare worker with PCR-confirmed SARS-CoV-2 infection or an uninfected control (not recorded which). Here the CDR3 reads CASSLDYGSETQYF. For the CDR3, the DNA is TGTGCCAGCAGCTTAGACTACGGGTCCGAGACCCAGTACTTC. Combining the CDR3 with reference TRBV7-2 and TRBJ2-5 gives the whole variable domain GAGVSQSPSNKVTEKGKDVELRCDPISGHTALYWYRQSLGQGLEFLIYFQGNSAPDKSGLPSDRFSAERTGGSVSTLTIQRTQQEDSAVYLCASSLDYGSETQYFGPGTRLLVL.